This T cell receptor (beta chain) was identified during a study of T cell repertoires in cytomegalovirus infection. The overall study: Both recently identified HLA-C-restricted and well-studied HLA-B-restricted CMV epitopes were used in the study. Both a matching HLA type and CMV infection were indicated by public TCR beta signatures. Whole-study results and caveats: In two of eight donors, the top clonotype was HLA-C-restricted CMV-specific. The cumulative frequency of public TCR beta families identified carriers of CMV plus the relevant HLA.

As to this clonotype: Antigen: not known.

In germline, CDR1 is SQVTM, CDR2 ANQGSEA. V lost 6 bases to trimming and J lost 4 bases, with 16 bases between them. This CDR3 spans 13 amino acids. TCRdb re-derived calls from the reads in MiXCR, one entry per CDR3 protein. The sample carries 900,000 to 950,000 distinct CDR3 sequences, around 30% recorded once. This receptor was taken from a human donor in good health (CMV status not recorded). Some clones in this sample may be carry-over from other donors' samples. Here the sequenced sample was cultured CD8+ T cells from PBMCs, taken from culture after CMV antigen stimulation. The genes are TRBV29-1 and TRBJ2-7; no firm D call. CDR3 DNA: TGCAGCGTCCTTACTGGGGAAGGATACGAGCAGTACTTC. This encodes CSVLTGEGYEQYF.